These 25 T cell receptor beta chains were all obtained from the same sample, sequenced in a study of response to subunit inactivated influenza vaccine. Each CDR3 protein is one row after TCRdb ran MiXCR on the RT-PCR reads. The sample carries around 180,000 distinct CDR3 sequences, approximately 8.7% recorded once. This specimen was non-naive T cells sorted from PBMCs, taken on the day of vaccination. The receptor source for this set is a man aged 45-60 years who received an inactivated influenza vaccine.

This clonotype was counted many times. This rearrangement joins TRBV29-1 to TRBJ2-7; D call uncertain. The CDR3 extends over 12 amino acids. Germline values: CDR1 SQVTM, CDR2 ANQGSEA. The ends were cut back, 6 bases at V and 1 base at J, with 10 bases in the middle. This CDR3 is CSVRAGSYEQYF. The CDR3, as DNA: TGCAGCGTAAGGGCCGGATCCTACGAGCAGTACTTC.

The rearrangement links TRBV20-1 to TRBJ1-5; maybe TRBD1 (5 bases). Trimming took off 4 bases at V and 2 bases at J, with 9 bases between the two ends. The length of the CDR3 is 13 residues. CDR1 DFQATT and CDR2 SNEGSKA come from the germline V gene (reference sequence). Written as DNA, the CDR3 is TGCAGTGCTACGACGGGGCGCAATCAGCCCCAGCATTTT. It encodes CSATTGRNQPQHF.

The sample holds many counts of this clonotype. The chain is built from TRBV5-1 and TRBJ2-1, with D maybe TRBD1 (5 bases). Trimming cost V 0 bases and J 5 bases, with 6 bases left between them. From germline, CDR1 is SGHRS and CDR2 YFSETQ. The CDR3 is made up of 13 amino acids. The CDR3 sequence: CASSLEGDNEQFF. CDR3 DNA sequence: TGCGCCAGCAGCTTGGAAGGGGACAATGAGCAGTTCTTC.

This clonotype has only a few counts. The CDR3 nucleotides read TGTGCCAGTAAACAGGGGTTAGGATACGAGCAGTACTTC. Translating it yields CASKQGLGYEQYF. V gene TRBV27 combines with J gene TRBJ2-7; 7 nucleotides align to TRBD1. V trimming: 9 bases; J trimming: 4 bases; junction bases outside the gene matches: 9. The length of the CDR3 is 13 residues. Per germline, CDR1 MNHEY and CDR2 SMNVEV (reference sequence).

DNA for the CDR3: TGTGCCATCAGTCAGGGAAACACTGAAGCTTTCTTT. This sequence encodes CAISQGNTEAFF. The rearrangement joins TRBV10-3 to TRBJ1-1; maybe TRBD1 (5 bases). The CDR3 has 12 amino acids. V was pared by 5 bases and J by 2 bases, with 6 bases between. Germline assignment: CDR1 ENHRY and CDR2 SYGVKD.

This clonotype was detected ten times or more. The CDR3 DNA follows: TGCGCCAGCAGCCAAGAAGGCTATTCGAGCTCCTATAATTCACCCCTCCACTTT. This encodes CASSQEGYSSSYNSPLHF. V gene TRBV4-3 combines with J gene TRBJ1-6; D gene uncertain. Germline V gene data show CDR1 as LGHNA and CDR2 as YSLEER. The CDR3 runs 18 residues. V gave up 0 bases and J gave up 0 bases, with 12 bases separating them.

This clonotype was seen a handful of times. The rearrangement uses TRBV9 and TRBJ1-5; D is unclear. The CDR3 sequence is 15 residues long. V was cut by 0 bases and J by 1 base, with 8 bases left in between. Germline V gene lookup returns CDR1 SGDLS and CDR2 YYNGEE. CDR3 nucleotides: TGTGCCAGCAGCGTAGGTTGGGGAAGCAATCAGCCCCAGCATTTT. Protein sequence: CASSVGWGSNQPQHF.

J is TRBJ2-3 and V is TRBV5-1, with 7 positions matching TRBD2. V shed 1 base and J 1 base; nucleotides not matched to a gene: 3. This CDR3 region has 15 residues. Germline values: CDR1 SGHRS, CDR2 YFSETQ. This chain's CDR3 is CASSLSAGGTDTQYF. The CDR3 coding sequence is TGCGCCAGCAGCTTGTCGGCGGGGGGCACAGATACGCAGTATTTT.

This clonotype came up many times. This sequence joins TRBV9 and TRBJ2-1; the D call may be TRBD1 or TRBD2 (5 bases each). This CDR3 comprises 16 residues. V dropped 4 bases and J dropped 0 bases, with 14 bases sitting between them. CDR1 and CDR2 from the germline V gene are SGDLS and YYNGEE. The CDR3 spells CASSLEGRGSYNEQFF. The DNA for the CDR3 is TGTGCCAGCAGCCTAGAGGGTAGGGGCTCCTACAATGAGCAGTTCTTC.

There are many counts of this clonotype. This chain connects TRBV6-1 to TRBJ2-7; maybe TRBD2 (6 bases). The germline gives CDR1 MNHNS, CDR2 SASEGT. This CDR3 spans 14 amino acids. V lost 9 bases and J lost 2, with 17 bases in between. The CDR3 here is CASGGRGGTYEQYF. DNA of the CDR3: TGTGCCAGTGGAGGGCGGGGTGGGACCTACGAGCAGTACTTC.

This clonotype was detected many times. The CDR3 sequence: CASSFGTSGVYEQYF. The CDR3 DNA reads TGCGCCAGCAGCTTCGGGACTAGCGGGGTCTACGAGCAGTACTTC. The chain carries TRBV5-1 and TRBJ2-7, with 13 bases lining up with TRBD2. The germline V gene has CDR1 SGHRS and CDR2 YFSETQ. After removal of 2 bases from V and 3 bases from J, the junction contained 2 bases not matched to a gene. CDR3 length equals 15 residues.

This clonotype has a handful of counts. J is TRBJ2-1 and V is TRBV5-1; no reliable D call. This CDR3 contains 12 residues. Germline V CDR1 and CDR2: SGHRS, YFSETQ. Deletions cut 3 bases from V and 3 bases from J, with 4 bases between. The CDR3, as DNA: TGCGCCAGCAGCTGGAACTACAATGAGCAGTTCTTC. Protein product: CASSWNYNEQFF. Using reference TRBV5-1 and TRBJ2-1 for the parts outside the CDR3, the full variable domain is KAGVTQTPRYLIKTRGQQVTLSCSPISGHRSVSWYQQTPGQGLQFLFEYFSETQRNKGNFPGRFSGRQFSNSRSEMNVSTLELGDSALYLCASSWNYNEQFFGPGTRLTVL.

In this sample, this clonotype turned up a few times. The J gene is TRBJ2-1, the V gene TRBV20-1, with 9 bases matching TRBD1. Trimming at V came to 0 bases and at J to 8 bases, leaving 20 bases not matched to a gene. Germline CDR1 and CDR2: DFQATT and SNEGSKA (reference sequence). This CDR3 spans 19 amino acids. The CDR3 DNA is TGCAGTGCTAGAGATTCGGGGACAGGGATGTATCTGGCGAGGGATGAGCAGTTCTTC. Its protein is CSARDSGTGMYLARDEQFF.

The chain has TRBV20-1 and TRBJ2-7; D unclear. This CDR3 comprises 11 residues. With 3 bases removed from V and 4 bases from J, the gap between germline ends came to 7 bases. Germline CDR1 reads DFQATT; CDR2 reads SNEGSKA (reference sequence). Here the CDR3 DNA reads TGCAGTGCTAGTTGGGGATACGAGCAGTACTTC. Protein product: CSASWGYEQYF.

The gene calls are TRBV10-3 and TRBJ1-1; no reliable D call. Germline-derived CDR1 and CDR2 are ENHRY and SYGVKD. The CDR3 has 13 amino acids. V was pared by 0 bases and J by 6 bases, with 8 bases between. CDR3 in amino acids: CAISESGLPEAFF. CDR3 nucleotide sequence: TGTGCCATCAGTGAGTCTGGGCTCCCTGAAGCTTTCTTT.

This clonotype was observed at least ten times. This chain uses TRBV7-8 with TRBJ2-3; no firm D call. Germline V CDR1 and CDR2: SGHVS, FQNEAQ. V lost 3 bases and J 0 bases, leaving 16 bases between the germline ends. This CDR3 spans 17 amino acids. CDR3 region: CASSLPKVVVSTDTQYF. The CDR3 DNA follows: TGTGCCAGCAGCTTGCCCAAAGTAGTTGTGAGCACAGATACGCAGTATTTT.

This clonotype appeared many times. V gene TRBV5-1 combines with J gene TRBJ2-2; maybe TRBD1 (6 bases). Trimming removed 0 bases at V and 7 bases at J, with 10 bases between. Germline V gives CDR1 SGHRS, CDR2 YFSETQ. This CDR3 region has 14 residues. CDR3 bases: TGCGCCAGCAGCTTGGAACAGGGACACGGGGAGCTGTTTTTT. Translation: CASSLEQGHGELFF. Full variable domain (outside the CDR3, taken from reference TRBV5-1 and TRBJ2-2): KAGVTQTPRYLIKTRGQQVTLSCSPISGHRSVSWYQQTPGQGLQFLFEYFSETQRNKGNFPGRFSGRQFSNSRSEMNVSTLELGDSALYLCASSLEQGHGELFFGEGSRLTVL.

The sample holds a few counts of this clonotype. The chain is built from TRBV12-3 or TRBV12-4 and TRBJ2-5; D might be TRBD2 (6 bases). The CDR3 contains 14 residues. Trimming took off 1 base at V and 4 bases at J, with 10 bases between the two ends. DNA of the CDR3: TGTGCCAGCAGTTTAGGAGCTAGCGTAGAGACCCAGTACTTC. Protein: CASSLGASVETQYF.

This clonotype was observed a few times. The chain uses TRBV20-1 and TRBJ2-7; no definite D call. V was clipped by 0 bases and J by 7 bases, with 13 bases between them. The germline V gene encodes CDR1 DFQATT and CDR2 SNEGSKA (reference sequence). The CDR3 is made up of 13 amino acids. This CDR3 is CSARDVNPGEQYF. CDR3 in DNA: TGCAGTGCTAGAGATGTGAACCCTGGGGAGCAGTACTTC.

The rearrangement links TRBV18 to TRBJ2-6; D assignment may be TRBD1 or TRBD2 (6 bases each). V was pared by 2 bases and J by 4 bases, with 18 bases between. CDR1 is KGHSH and CDR2 is LQKENI in the germline V gene. The CDR3 is made up of 18 amino acids. Here the CDR3 reads CASSPMAAPGAGANVLTF. The DNA of the CDR3 is TGTGCCAGCTCACCAATGGCTGCTCCGGGGGCGGGGGCCAACGTCCTGACTTTC.

This chain connects TRBV7-3 to TRBJ2-3, with TRBD2 matching 9 bases. Germline CDR1 SGHTA, CDR2 FQGTGA. The CDR3 length is 21 residues. V shed 0 bases, J shed 5 bases, and the junction held 21 bases outside the gene matches. As DNA, the CDR3 is TGTGCCAGCAGCTTAACTTTCCCGAGGCTAGCGGGACGGGGGCACAGAGATACGCAGTATTTT. It codes for CASSLTFPRLAGRGHRDTQYF.

This clonotype was seen at least ten times. This rearrangement joins TRBV4-3 to TRBJ1-3, with D maybe TRBD1 (5 bases). The V end lost 0 bases, the J end lost 5 bases, and 11 bases lay between the germline ends. This CDR3 spans 15 amino acids. Germline V gene sequence: CDR1 LGHNA, CDR2 YSLEER. In DNA form, the CDR3 reads TGCGCCAGCAGCCAAGAATCAGGGTGGAGAAACACCATATATTTT. Translated, it gives CASSQESGWRNTIYF.

This clonotype occurred many times. The V gene is TRBV20-1, the J gene TRBJ2-5; D remains unclear. Trimming left V 7 bases short and J 5 bases short, with 17 bases between. Germline V CDR1 and CDR2: DFQATT, SNEGSKA (reference sequence). The CDR3 is 13 amino acids. The CDR3 loop reads CSVLYSGDETQYF. The DNA of the CDR3 is TGCAGTGTTCTGTACAGTGGCGACGAGACCCAGTACTTC.

This clonotype was counted ten times or more. The chain combines TRBV7-2 with TRBJ1-2, with D perhaps matching TRBD1 (5 bases). The length of the CDR3 is 14 residues. CDR1 and CDR2 from the germline V gene are SGHTA and FQGNSA. The V end lost 2 bases, the J end lost 4 bases, and 11 bases lay between the germline ends. The CDR3 DNA is TGTGCCAGCAGCTTAACAGGAGGTACCTATGGCTACACCTTC. It encodes CASSLTGGTYGYTF. The complete variable domain, with remaining parts taken from reference TRBV7-2 and TRBJ1-2, reads GAGVSQSPSNKVTEKGKDVELRCDPISGHTALYWYRQSLGQGLEFLIYFQGNSAPDKSGLPSDRFSAERTGGSVSTLTIQRTQQEDSAVYLCASSLTGGTYGYTFGSGTRLTVV.

This clonotype was counted between two and nine times. The genes are TRBV5-1 and TRBJ1-5; 7 bases fit TRBD1. There are 13 residues in the CDR3. The V segment lost 4 bases and the J segment 8 bases; nucleotides outside the gene matches: 6. Per germline, CDR1 SGHRS and CDR2 YFSETQ. The CDR3 sequence is CASSRTGEEPQHF. CDR3 bases: TGCGCCAGCAGCCGCACAGGGGAGGAGCCCCAGCATTTT.